What follows are 4 T cell receptor beta chains derived from one specimen sequenced in a study of control samples from healthy donors and cancer patients. Sequencing was performed with immunoSEQ multiplex PCR; in TCRdb, only in-frame clones are kept and a portion is missing. The data show 65,000 to 70,000 clones, 84% seen once. Material: PBMCs. These receptors came from a woman between 45 and 60 years old with lung cancer.

This chain joins TRBV5-6 and TRBJ2-4, with 8 bases matching TRBD1. The junction had 11 bases not matched to a gene; V was cut back by 2 bases and J by 1 base. This CDR3 comprises 18 residues. Germline V gene sequence: CDR1 SGHDT, CDR2 YYEEEE. CDR3: CASSFRQGSVGAKNIQYF. CDR3 in DNA: TGTGCCAGCAGCTTTAGACAGGGGAGTGTTGGTGCCAAAAACATTCAGTACTTC.

The chain couples TRBV18 to TRBJ1-2; 7 bases are a match to TRBD1. Germline values: CDR1 KGHSH, CDR2 LQKENI. The length of the CDR3 is 16 residues. Trimming at V came to 3 bases and at J to 7 bases, leaving 14 bases not matched to a gene. The CDR3 sequence is CASSPSTDRIARGYTF. CDR3 bases: TGTGCCAGCTCACCCTCAACGGACAGGATTGCTCGTGGCTACACCTTC.

This clone was counted only a few times. The chain carries TRBV27 and TRBJ2-1; D possibly corresponds to TRBD2 (6 bases). Trimming removed 4 bases from V and 7 bases from J, with 14 bases in between. This CDR3 is 14 amino acids long. Per germline, CDR1 MNHEY and CDR2 SMNVEV (reference sequence). The CDR3, as DNA: TGTGCCAGCAGTTATGGAGGGATAGGAAATGAGCAGTTCTTC. It codes for CASSYGGIGNEQFF.

This clone was seen once. The chain uses TRBV9 and TRBJ2-3; D is unresolved. Germline values: CDR1 SGDLS, CDR2 YYNGEE. CDR3 size: 14 residues. Trimming cost V 0 bases and J 0 bases, with 5 bases left between them. The CDR3: CASSVEGSTDTQYF. The CDR3 nucleotides read TGTGCCAGCAGCGTAGAAGGGAGCACAGATACGCAGTATTTT.